This entry lists 21 T cell receptor beta chains sequenced from one sample in a study of T cell responses to AZD1222 COVID-19 vaccine. Profiled with immunoSEQ multiplex PCR; TCRdb holds only in-frame clones, not every one. The table shows more than 85,000 clones, with about 90% occurring only once. The sequenced sample was peripheral blood, obtained 28 days after the second AZD1222 dose. The receptors derive from an adult who received the AZD1222 COVID-19 vaccine.

This chain uses TRBV4-1 with TRBJ1-2; D not certain. This CDR3 has 14 residues. The V gene's germline CDR1 is MGHRA and CDR2 YSYEKL. Trimming took 4 bases from V and 6 from J, leaving 15 bases between them. CDR3 nucleotide sequence: TGCGCCAGCAGCCCCCGATCGTGGGTCCATGGCTACACCTTC. Its protein product is CASSPRSWVHGYTF.

V usage is TRBV3-1 (or the pseudogene TRBV3-2) and J usage is TRBJ2-7; TRBD2 agrees at 8 bases. The trim removed 1 base at V and 2 bases at J, leaving 1 base unmatched. CDR1 and CDR2 (germline): LGHDT, YNNKEL (reference sequence). The CDR3 loop spans 14 amino acids. The CDR3 loop reads CASSQAGGPYEQYF. The CDR3 bases are TGTGCCAGCAGCCAAGCGGGAGGGCCCTACGAGCAGTACTTC.

Only one count was recorded for this clone. The rearrangement links TRBV18 to TRBJ1-5; D gene uncertain. The length of the CDR3 is 16 residues. Germline CDR1 reads KGHSH; CDR2 reads LQKENI. V shed 0 bases and J shed 0 bases, with 9 bases lying between them. The CDR3 sequence: CASSPPSLTSNQPQHF. CDR3 bases: TGTGCCAGCTCACCACCGTCCCTGACTAGCAATCAGCCCCAGCATTTT.

The chain carries TRBV28 and TRBJ1-2; possibly TRBD1 for D (5 bases). The V gene lost 0 bases and the J gene lost 8 bases, with 22 bases spanning the gap. The CDR3 extends over 17 amino acids. The germline V gene has CDR1 MDHEN and CDR2 SYDVKM. This chain's CDR3 is CASSLWVRLPGTGGYTF. The CDR3 DNA is TGTGCCAGCAGTTTATGGGTACGGCTTCCCGGGACCGGAGGCTACACCTTC.

The CDR3 DNA is TGTGCCAGCAGCTTCGCAGGGGGCTTGGGAAACACCATATATTTT. This translates into CASSFAGGLGNTIYF. The genes are TRBV7-6 and TRBJ1-3, with 8 bases fitting TRBD1. Germline V gene sequence: CDR1 SGHVS, CDR2 FNYEAQ. The CDR3 length is 15 residues. The ends lost 3 bases at V and 4 bases at J; junction bases unmatched: 5.

This chain joins TRBV27 and TRBJ2-1, with D uncertain. V dropped 7 bases and J dropped 3 bases, with 7 bases sitting between them. Germline V gene data show CDR1 as MNHEY and CDR2 as SMNVEV (reference sequence). The CDR3 loop spans 12 amino acids. CDR3 in amino acids: CASITYYNEQFF. Written as DNA, the CDR3 is TGTGCCAGCATCACATACTACAATGAGCAGTTCTTC.

V is TRBV5-1 and J is TRBJ2-1; the match to TRBD2 covers 11 bases. V trimming: 4 bases; J trimming: 7 bases; junction bases outside the gene matches: 13. This CDR3 region has 17 residues. Germline V gives CDR1 SGHRS, CDR2 YFSETQ. The CDR3 DNA is TGCGCCAGCAGCGAAGCTATAGCGGGAGGGCTGGAGAATGAGCAGTTCTTC. As protein: CASSEAIAGGLENEQFF.

This sequence joins TRBV19 and TRBJ2-1, with TRBD2 matching over 7 bases. The CDR3 extends over 16 amino acids. Trimming at V came to 1 base and at J to 3 bases, leaving 6 bases not matched to a gene. Germline V gene data show CDR1 as LNHDA and CDR2 as SQIVND (reference sequence). CDR3 in DNA: TGTGCCAGTAGTATAGCCCCTAGCGGAGTCTACAATGAGCAGTTCTTC. Its protein product is CASSIAPSGVYNEQFF.

The V call is TRBV19, the J call TRBJ2-5, with 12 bases matching TRBD2. In germline, CDR1 is LNHDA, CDR2 SQIVND (reference sequence). There are 16 residues in the CDR3. The trim removed 7 bases at V and 4 bases at J, leaving 10 bases unmatched. CDR3 region: CASTQTSGRPGETQYF. Here the CDR3 DNA reads TGTGCCAGTACTCAGACTAGCGGGAGACCGGGAGAGACCCAGTACTTC.

This chain connects TRBV7-3 to TRBJ2-7; D may correspond to TRBD1 or TRBD2 (5 bases each). V lost 3 bases to trimming and J lost 2 bases, with 11 bases between them. The CDR3 loop spans 14 amino acids. Germline CDR1 SGHTA, CDR2 FQGTGA. The CDR3 here is CASSFPGTTYEQYF. CDR3 bases: TGTGCCAGCAGCTTCCCAGGGACGACCTACGAGCAGTACTTC.

V gene TRBV2 combines with J gene TRBJ2-5; possible D gene TRBD2, 6 bases. This CDR3 is 16 amino acids long. Germline assignment: CDR1 SNHLY and CDR2 FYNNEI. Deletions cut 2 bases from V and 2 bases from J, with 15 bases between. CDR3 region: CASSESWFSGQETQYF. Here the CDR3 DNA reads TGTGCCAGCAGTGAATCGTGGTTTAGCGGACAAGAGACCCAGTACTTC.

The chain joins TRBV9 to TRBJ1-4; weak D call: TRBD1 (5 bases). Germline CDR1 reads SGDLS; CDR2 reads YYNGEE. This CDR3 region has 13 residues. V gave up 7 bases and J gave up 13 bases, with 20 bases separating them. CDR3 loop: CASARQGGDRLFF. The DNA for the CDR3 is TGTGCCAGCGCAAGGCAGGGAGGGGATAGACTGTTTTTT.

The rearrangement joins TRBV10-3 to TRBJ2-7; possibly TRBD1 or TRBD2 for D (5 bases each). The length of the CDR3 is 14 residues. V dropped 7 bases and J dropped 0 bases, with 13 bases sitting between them. CDR1 is ENHRY, CDR2 SYGVKD, per germline. The CDR3 DNA reads TGTGCCATCAAATCCGGGACCTCCTCCTACGAGCAGTACTTC. This translates into CAIKSGTSSYEQYF.

The chain couples TRBV14 to TRBJ2-2; the match to TRBD2 covers 10 bases. The CDR3 is made up of 14 amino acids. CDR1 and CDR2 (germline): SGHDN, FVKESK. Trimming removed 6 bases from V and 4 bases from J; junction bases left unmatched: 2. CDR3 loop: CASRLAGGTGELFF. The DNA for the CDR3 is TGTGCCAGCAGATTAGCGGGAGGCACCGGGGAGCTGTTTTTT.

This rearrangement joins TRBV7-9 to TRBJ1-2; possible D gene TRBD1, 5 bases. Germline V gives CDR1 SEHNR, CDR2 FQNEAQ (reference sequence). The CDR3 has 15 residues. V was trimmed by 1 base and J by 5 bases, leaving 14 bases between them. CDR3 sequence reads: CASSLVEGDLYGYTF. The CDR3 DNA follows: TGTGCCAGCAGCTTAGTCGAAGGGGACCTTTATGGCTACACCTTC.

There are a few counts of this clone. The chain carries TRBV19 and TRBJ1-3; D gene uncertain. Germline loops: CDR1 LNHDA, CDR2 SQIVND (reference sequence). V was shortened by 1 base and J by 0 bases, with 7 bases between the two germline ends. This CDR3 spans 15 amino acids. CDR3 loop: CASSIGMNSGNTIYF. The CDR3 DNA sequence: TGTGCCAGTAGTATAGGGATGAACTCTGGAAACACCATATATTTT.

The chain couples TRBV9 to TRBJ1-2; D perhaps matches TRBD1 (5 bases). Germline V lookup: CDR1 SGDLS, CDR2 YYNGEE. The V and J ends lost 3 bases and 3 bases respectively, with 9 bases between them. The CDR3 runs 13 residues. The DNA of the CDR3 is TGTGCCAGCAGCGCACGAGGGGACTATGGCTACACCTTC. Its translation is CASSARGDYGYTF.

The CDR3 loop is CASSRLEGEQFF. For the CDR3, the DNA is TGTGCCAGCAGCCGGTTGGAGGGGGAGCAGTTCTTC. The chain joins TRBV4-2 to TRBJ2-1, with D tentatively TRBD2 (6 bases). The germline V gene encodes CDR1 LGHNA and CDR2 YNFKEQ. Trimming stripped 4 bases from V and 10 bases from J, with 11 bases between. The length of the CDR3 is 12 residues.

This clone came up once. The chain is built from TRBV19 and TRBJ1-2; 7 bases match TRBD1. Germline V lookup: CDR1 LNHDA, CDR2 SQIVND (reference sequence). V dropped 3 bases and J dropped 5; count of bases not matched to a gene: 3. This CDR3 is built from 13 residues. The CDR3 DNA reads as TGTGCCAGTAGTATGGGACAGTTGTATGGCTACACCTTC. It translates to CASSMGQLYGYTF.

V usage is TRBV4-1 and J usage is TRBJ1-4, with TRBD1 matching 7 bases. CDR1 and CDR2 from the germline V gene are MGHRA and YSYEKL. The junction had 10 bases not matched to a gene; V was cut back by 0 bases and J by 9 bases. This CDR3 is built from 16 residues. Here the CDR3 reads CASSQEGRQGGQKLFF. The CDR3 DNA reads as TGCGCCAGCAGCCAAGAAGGGCGACAGGGCGGCCAAAAACTGTTTTTT.

This clone was picked up a small number of times. The rearrangement links TRBV11-2 to TRBJ1-1; D ambiguous. Trimming stripped 4 bases from V and 1 base from J, with 13 bases between. Germline values: CDR1 SGHAT, CDR2 FQNNGV. The CDR3 runs to 15 residues. DNA of the CDR3: TGTGCCAGCAGCTCCAAAAGTCTAGAGAACACTGAAGCTTTCTTT. Protein: CASSSKSLENTEAFF.